A single TCR beta chain is shown here with its context. Its antigen is unknown. TCRdb analysed the reads with MiXCR anew, one entry per CDR3 protein. The sample includes roughly 150,000 distinct CDR3 sequences, roughly 20% of them seen just once. These data come from a study of T cell repertoires in cytomegalovirus infection. Study-wide results and limits: Individuals carrying CMV plus the relevant HLA were identified by cumulative frequency of public TCR beta families.

V lost 4 bases and J lost 5, with 9 bases in between. CDR1 is MNHEY and CDR2 is SMNVEV in the germline V gene (reference sequence). This CDR3 contains 14 residues. The source of this sequence is a human donor in good health (CMV status not recorded). Some clones in this sample may be carry-over from other donors' samples. The specimen comprised CD8+ T cells from cultured PBMCs, sampled from culture after CMV antigen stimulation. This chain connects TRBV27 to TRBJ1-6; no reliable D call. CDR3 in DNA: TGTGCCAGCAGTTCTGCTGGGAATAATTCACCCCTCCACTTT. This translates into CASSSAGNNSPLHF.